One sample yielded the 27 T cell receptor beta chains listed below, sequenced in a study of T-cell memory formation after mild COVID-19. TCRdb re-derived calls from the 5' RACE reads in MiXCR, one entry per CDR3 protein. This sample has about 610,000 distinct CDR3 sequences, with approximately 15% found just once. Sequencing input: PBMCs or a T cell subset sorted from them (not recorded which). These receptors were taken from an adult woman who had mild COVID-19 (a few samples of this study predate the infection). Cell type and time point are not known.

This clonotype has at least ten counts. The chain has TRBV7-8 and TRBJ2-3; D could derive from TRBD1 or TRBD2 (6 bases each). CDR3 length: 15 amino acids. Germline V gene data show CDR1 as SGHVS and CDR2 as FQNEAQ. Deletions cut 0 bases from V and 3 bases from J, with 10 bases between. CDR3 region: CASSLAGGWTDTQYF. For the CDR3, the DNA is TGTGCCAGCAGCTTAGCGGGGGGCTGGACAGATACGCAGTATTTT.

Written as DNA, the CDR3 is TGCAGTGCTGCCCTAGGGACTAGCGGCACAGATACGCAGTATTTT. Translation: CSAALGTSGTDTQYF. V gene TRBV20-1 combines with J gene TRBJ2-3, with TRBD2 identical over 10 bases. Losses at the gene ends were 5 bases for V and 1 base for J; bases not matched to a gene: 6. The germline V gene has CDR1 DFQATT and CDR2 SNEGSKA (reference sequence). The CDR3 contains 15 residues.

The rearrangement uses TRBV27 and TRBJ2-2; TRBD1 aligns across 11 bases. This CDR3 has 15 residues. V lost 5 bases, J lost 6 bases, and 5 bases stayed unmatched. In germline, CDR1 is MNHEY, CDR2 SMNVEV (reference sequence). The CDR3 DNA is TGTGCCAGCAGTCGGACAGGGGGCTTGTCCGGGGAGCTGTTTTTT. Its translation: CASSRTGGLSGELFF.

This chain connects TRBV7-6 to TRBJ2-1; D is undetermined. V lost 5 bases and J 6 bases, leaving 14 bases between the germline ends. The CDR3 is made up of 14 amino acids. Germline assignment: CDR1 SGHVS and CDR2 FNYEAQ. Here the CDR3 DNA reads TGTGCCAGCAGCCCGGGTTCAGGACCCAATGAGCAGTTCTTC. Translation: CASSPGSGPNEQFF.

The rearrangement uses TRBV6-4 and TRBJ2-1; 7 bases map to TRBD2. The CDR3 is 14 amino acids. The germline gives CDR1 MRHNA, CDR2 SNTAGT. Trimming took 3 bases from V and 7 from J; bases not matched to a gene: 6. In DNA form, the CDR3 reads TGTGCCAGCAGTGATTCCGGCGGGGGTAATGAGCAGTTCTTC. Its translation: CASSDSGGGNEQFF.

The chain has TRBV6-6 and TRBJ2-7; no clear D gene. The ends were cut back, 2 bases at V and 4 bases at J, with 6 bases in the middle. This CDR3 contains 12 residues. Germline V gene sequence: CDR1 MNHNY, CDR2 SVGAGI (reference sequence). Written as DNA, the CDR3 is TGTGCCAGCAGTTACCGCGAATACGAGCAGTACTTC. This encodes CASSYREYEQYF.

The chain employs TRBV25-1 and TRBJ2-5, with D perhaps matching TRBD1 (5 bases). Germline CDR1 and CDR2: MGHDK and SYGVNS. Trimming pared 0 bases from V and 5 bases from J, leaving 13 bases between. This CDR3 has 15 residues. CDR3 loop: CASSEYKGLRETQYF. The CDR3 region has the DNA TGTGCCAGCAGTGAATATAAGGGGTTGAGGGAGACCCAGTACTTC.

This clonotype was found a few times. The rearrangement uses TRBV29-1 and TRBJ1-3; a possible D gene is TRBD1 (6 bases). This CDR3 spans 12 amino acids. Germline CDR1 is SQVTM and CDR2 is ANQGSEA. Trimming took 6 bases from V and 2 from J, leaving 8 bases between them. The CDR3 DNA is TGCAGCGTGACAGGAACTGGAAACACCATATATTTT. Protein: CSVTGTGNTIYF. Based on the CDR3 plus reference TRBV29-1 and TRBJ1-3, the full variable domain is SAVISQKPSRDICQRGTSLTIQCQVDSQVTMMFWYRQQPGQSLTLIATANQGSEATYESGFVIDKFPISRPNLTFSTLTVSNMSPEDSSIYLCSVTGTGNTIYFGEGSWLTVV.

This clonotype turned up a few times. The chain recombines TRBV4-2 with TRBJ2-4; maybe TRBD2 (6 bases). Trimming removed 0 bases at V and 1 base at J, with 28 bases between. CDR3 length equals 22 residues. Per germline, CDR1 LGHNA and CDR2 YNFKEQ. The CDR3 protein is CASSQDLPTGVYSHGAKNIQYF. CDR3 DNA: TGTGCCAGCAGCCAAGATCTCCCTACGGGAGTTTATTCTCACGGGGCCAAAAACATTCAGTACTTC.

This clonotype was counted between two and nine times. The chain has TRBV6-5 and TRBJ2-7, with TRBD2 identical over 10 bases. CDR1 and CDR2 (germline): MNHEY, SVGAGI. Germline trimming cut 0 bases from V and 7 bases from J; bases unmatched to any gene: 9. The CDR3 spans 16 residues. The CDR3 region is CASSYSTAGGPGEQYF. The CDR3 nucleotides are TGTGCCAGCAGTTACTCGACAGCGGGAGGGCCCGGGGAGCAGTACTTC.

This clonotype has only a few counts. The CDR3 loop is CASSQGGTLWSGSEAFF. CDR3 nucleotide sequence: TGTGCCAGCAGCCAAGGGGGGACCCTCTGGAGTGGCTCTGAAGCTTTCTTT. The rearrangement uses TRBV5-5 and TRBJ1-1, with D maybe TRBD1 (6 bases). The V end lost 4 bases, the J end lost 6 bases, and 25 bases lay between the germline ends. The V gene's germline CDR1 is SGHKS and CDR2 YYEKEE (reference sequence). The CDR3 contains 17 residues.

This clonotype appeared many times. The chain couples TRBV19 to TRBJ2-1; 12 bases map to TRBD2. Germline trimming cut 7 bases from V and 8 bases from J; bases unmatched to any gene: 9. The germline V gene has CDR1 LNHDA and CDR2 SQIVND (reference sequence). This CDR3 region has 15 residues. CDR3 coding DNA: TGTGCCAGTAAAATCCTAGCGGGGGGGATTGATGAGCAGTTCTTC. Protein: CASKILAGGIDEQFF.

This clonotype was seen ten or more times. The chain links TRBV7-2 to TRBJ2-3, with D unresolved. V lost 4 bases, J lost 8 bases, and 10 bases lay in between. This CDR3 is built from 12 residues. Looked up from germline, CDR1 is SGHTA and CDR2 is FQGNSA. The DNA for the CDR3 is TGTGCCAGCAGCTCCTCTCTGGGTACGCAGTATTTT. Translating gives CASSSSLGTQYF. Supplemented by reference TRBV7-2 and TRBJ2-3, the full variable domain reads GAGVSQSPSNKVTEKGKDVELRCDPISGHTALYWYRQSLGQGLEFLIYFQGNSAPDKSGLPSDRFSAERTGGSVSTLTIQRTQQEDSAVYLCASSSSLGTQYFGPGTRLTVL.

For the CDR3, the DNA is TGTGCCAGCAGTCAGAACTCCCCCCGTAGCGGGCAGTACTTC. It encodes CASSQNSPRSGQYF. The chain employs TRBV6-5 and TRBJ2-7; D is possibly TRBD2 (6 bases). Trimming stripped 5 bases from V and 9 bases from J, with 20 bases between. The CDR3 loop spans 14 amino acids. The germline CDR1 and CDR2 sequences are MNHEY and SVGAGI.

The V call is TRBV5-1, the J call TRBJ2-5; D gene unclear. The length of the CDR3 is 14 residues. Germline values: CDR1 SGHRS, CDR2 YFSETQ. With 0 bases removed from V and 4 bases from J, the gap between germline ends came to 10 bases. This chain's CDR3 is CASSLGIGIETQYF. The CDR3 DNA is TGCGCCAGCAGCTTGGGGATAGGGATAGAGACCCAGTACTTC.

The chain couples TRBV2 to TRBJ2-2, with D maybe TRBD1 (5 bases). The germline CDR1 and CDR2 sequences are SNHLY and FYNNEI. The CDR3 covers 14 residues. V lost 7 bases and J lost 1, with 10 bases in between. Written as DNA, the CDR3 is TGTGCCAGCACTGGGGCAGGGAACACCGGGGAGCTGTTTTTT. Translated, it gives CASTGAGNTGELFF.

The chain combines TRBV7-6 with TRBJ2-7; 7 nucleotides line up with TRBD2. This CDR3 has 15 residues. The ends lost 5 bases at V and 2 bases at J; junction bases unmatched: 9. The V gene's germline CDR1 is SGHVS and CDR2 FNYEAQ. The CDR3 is CASSPRERGTYEQYF. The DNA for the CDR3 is TGTGCCAGCAGCCCTCGGGAGCGGGGAACCTACGAGCAGTACTTC.

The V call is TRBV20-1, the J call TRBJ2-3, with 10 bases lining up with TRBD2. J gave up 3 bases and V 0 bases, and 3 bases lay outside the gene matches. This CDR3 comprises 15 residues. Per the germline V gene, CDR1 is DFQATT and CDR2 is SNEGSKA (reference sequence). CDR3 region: CSARDLLAGTDTQYF. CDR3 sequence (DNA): TGCAGTGCTAGAGATCTACTAGCGGGGACAGATACGCAGTATTTT.

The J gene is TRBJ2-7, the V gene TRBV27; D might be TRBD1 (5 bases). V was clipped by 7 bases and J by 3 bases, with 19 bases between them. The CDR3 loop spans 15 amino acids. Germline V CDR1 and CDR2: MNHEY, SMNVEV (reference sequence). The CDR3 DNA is TGTGCCAGCATCTTAATAGGGGCAGGACGCTACGAGCAGTACTTC. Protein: CASILIGAGRYEQYF.

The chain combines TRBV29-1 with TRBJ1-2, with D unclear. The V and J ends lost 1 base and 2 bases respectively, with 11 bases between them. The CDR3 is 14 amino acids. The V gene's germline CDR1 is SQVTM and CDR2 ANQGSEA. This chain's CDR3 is CSVEAPTVNYGYTF. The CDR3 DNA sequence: TGCAGCGTTGAAGCCCCTACTGTGAACTATGGCTACACCTTC.

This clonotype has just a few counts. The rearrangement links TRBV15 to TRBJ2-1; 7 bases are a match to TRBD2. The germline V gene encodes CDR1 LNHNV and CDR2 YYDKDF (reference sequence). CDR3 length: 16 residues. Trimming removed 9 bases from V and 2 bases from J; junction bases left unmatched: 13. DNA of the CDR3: TGTGCCACACCACACCGTCTCGGGACTACCTACAATGAGCAGTTCTTC. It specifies CATPHRLGTTYNEQFF. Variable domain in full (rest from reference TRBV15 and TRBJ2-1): DAMVIQNPRYQVTQFGKPVTLSCSQTLNHNVMYWYQQKSSQAPKLLFHYYDKDFNNEADTPDNFQSRRPNTSFCFLDIRSPGLGDTAMYLCATPHRLGTTYNEQFFGPGTRLTVL.

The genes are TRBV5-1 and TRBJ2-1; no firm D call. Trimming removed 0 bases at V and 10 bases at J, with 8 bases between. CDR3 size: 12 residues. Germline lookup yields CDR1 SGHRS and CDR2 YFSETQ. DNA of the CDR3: TGCGCCAGCAGCTTGGCCGTCGGCGAGCAGTTCTTC. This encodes CASSLAVGEQFF.

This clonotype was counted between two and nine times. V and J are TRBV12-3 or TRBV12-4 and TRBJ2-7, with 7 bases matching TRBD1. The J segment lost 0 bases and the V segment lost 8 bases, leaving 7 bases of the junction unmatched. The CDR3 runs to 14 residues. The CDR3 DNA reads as TGTGCCAGCGGAACAGGGGAAGCCTCCTACGAGCAGTACTTC. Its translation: CASGTGEASYEQYF.

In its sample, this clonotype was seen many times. This CDR3 is CASSDMGGGGSYEQYF. Here the CDR3 DNA reads TGTGCCAGCAGCGATATGGGCGGAGGAGGCTCCTACGAGCAGTACTTC. The V gene is TRBV7-2, the J gene TRBJ2-7, with a weak D call TRBD2 (5 bases). Germline V gene lookup returns CDR1 SGHTA and CDR2 FQGNSA. CDR3 size: 16 residues. V lost 5 bases to trimming and J lost 0 bases, with 17 bases between them.

This chain's CDR3 is CSVRGTGGQETQYF. The CDR3, as DNA: TGCAGCGTCCGTGGGACAGGGGGTCAAGAGACCCAGTACTTC. The genes are TRBV29-1 and TRBJ2-5; TRBD1 aligns across 11 bases. J was trimmed by 2 bases and V by 6 bases; bases with no gene match: 5. This CDR3 spans 14 amino acids. CDR1 SQVTM and CDR2 ANQGSEA come from the germline V gene.

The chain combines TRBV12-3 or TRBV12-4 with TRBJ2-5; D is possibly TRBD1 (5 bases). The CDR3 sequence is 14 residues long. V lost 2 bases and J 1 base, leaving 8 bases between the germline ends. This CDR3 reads CASSLLRAQETQYF. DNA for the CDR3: TGTGCCAGCAGTTTACTCAGGGCCCAAGAGACCCAGTACTTC.

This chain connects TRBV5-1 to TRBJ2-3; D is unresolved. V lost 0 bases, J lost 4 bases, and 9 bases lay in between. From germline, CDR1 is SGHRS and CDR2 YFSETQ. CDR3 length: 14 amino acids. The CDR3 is CASSLATGPDTQYF. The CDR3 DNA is TGCGCCAGCAGCTTGGCCACCGGACCAGATACGCAGTATTTT.